Presented here are 22 T cell receptor beta chains from one specimen sequenced in a study of post-analysis software for immune sequencing data. Study-wide findings and caveats: There were roughly 5 TRBV segments more frequent in patients than controls, and TRBV5-6, TRBV5-1 and TRBV20-1 were among them.

The antigens these receptors bind are not known. TCR beta cDNA libraries included unique molecular identifiers. TCRdb called the PCR reads again in MiXCR, with one record for every CDR3 protein. The table records hundreds of thousands of distinct CDR3 sequences, about 60% of them present only once. Sequenced input: blood. The source is a girl aged 2 to 10 with multiple sclerosis.

This clonotype appeared once. V gene TRBV11-2 combines with J gene TRBJ2-7, with D tentatively TRBD1 or TRBD2 (5 bases each). Trimming took off 4 bases at V and 2 bases at J, with 12 bases between the two ends. CDR3 length: 14 amino acids. Germline loops: CDR1 SGHAT, CDR2 FQNNGV. The CDR3 sequence is CASSSGPLTYEQYF. The CDR3 DNA reads as TGTGCCAGCAGCTCGGGACCGCTAACCTACGAGCAGTACTTC.

A few counts support this clonotype. The chain couples TRBV20-1 to TRBJ2-7, with 7 nucleotides matching TRBD2. CDR1 is DFQATT and CDR2 is SNEGSKA in the germline V gene (reference sequence). V was pared by 5 bases and J by 3 bases, with 7 bases of the junction left unmatched. CDR3 size: 13 residues. The CDR3 DNA sequence: TGCAGTGCTGCTCCGGGAGGCCTCTACGAGCAGTACTTC. This sequence encodes CSAAPGGLYEQYF.

The chain joins TRBV20-1 to TRBJ2-7; maybe TRBD2 (6 bases). Germline assignment: CDR1 DFQATT and CDR2 SNEGSKA (reference sequence). The ends were cut back, 4 bases at V and 2 bases at J, with 12 bases in the middle. The CDR3 sequence is 13 residues long. The CDR3 here is CSAISGRPYEQYF. The CDR3 DNA reads TGCAGTGCTATATCCGGGAGACCCTACGAGCAGTACTTC.

The chain has TRBV15 and TRBJ1-2; no clear D. V lost 4 bases and J lost 5, with 8 bases in between. Germline CDR1 LNHNV, CDR2 YYDKDF (reference sequence). This CDR3 is built from 12 residues. CDR3: CATSNSPYGYTF. The CDR3 DNA reads TGTGCCACCAGCAACAGCCCGTATGGCTACACCTTC.

The chain combines TRBV5-5 with TRBJ2-1; TRBD1 matches 11 bases. The CDR3 spans 16 residues. V lost 4 bases, J lost 6 bases, and 9 bases stayed unmatched. Germline V gene sequence: CDR1 SGHKS, CDR2 YYEKEE (reference sequence). The CDR3 DNA follows: TGTGCCAGCAGCCCCTCCCCGGGACAGGGGGTCAATGAGCAGTTCTTC. This encodes CASSPSPGQGVNEQFF.

The CDR3 bases are TGTGCCAGCAGCTTAGGAATGGGACTCCCATACAATGAGCAGTTCTTC. It encodes CASSLGMGLPYNEQFF. This chain links TRBV7-2 with TRBJ2-1; the D gene is possibly TRBD2 (6 bases). The V end was cut by 1 base, the J end by 4 bases, with 14 bases between. Per the germline V gene, CDR1 is SGHTA and CDR2 is FQGNSA. The length of the CDR3 is 16 residues.

This clonotype has a handful of counts. The rearrangement joins TRBV20-1 to TRBJ2-7; 8 nucleotides match TRBD1. The V and J ends lost 5 bases and 2 bases, in that order; junction bases with no gene match: 2. The CDR3 has 12 amino acids. Germline CDR1 reads DFQATT; CDR2 reads SNEGSKA (reference sequence). Written as DNA, the CDR3 is TGCAGTGCTCGGACAGGGACCTACGAGCAGTACTTC. It specifies CSARTGTYEQYF.

The chain joins TRBV29-1 to TRBJ2-7; the D gene is possibly TRBD1 (6 bases). Germline V gives CDR1 SQVTM, CDR2 ANQGSEA. Trimming removed 0 bases at V and 0 bases at J, with 6 bases between. CDR3 length equals 13 residues. The CDR3 here is CSVEEGGSYEQYF. The CDR3 DNA sequence: TGCAGCGTTGAAGAAGGGGGCTCCTACGAGCAGTACTTC.

This clonotype was recorded a few times. The chain employs TRBV2 and TRBJ2-1; unclear D gene. Trimming took off 3 bases at V and 11 bases at J, with 8 bases between the two ends. Germline lookup yields CDR1 SNHLY and CDR2 FYNNEI. The CDR3 consists of 11 residues. DNA for the CDR3: TGTGCCAGCAGTGACAGAGGAAAGCAGTTCTTC. Amino acids: CASSDRGKQFF.

V gene TRBV20-1 combines with J gene TRBJ2-5, with 7 bases fitting TRBD1. J gave up 3 bases and V 5 bases, and 6 bases lay outside the gene matches. The CDR3 has 13 residues. CDR1 and CDR2 (germline): DFQATT, SNEGSKA (reference sequence). CDR3 coding DNA: TGCAGTGCTGTCGGGACAGCGAAAGAGACCCAGTACTTC. It yields the protein CSAVGTAKETQYF.

In its sample, this clonotype was seen a few times. The chain is built from TRBV5-1 and TRBJ1-1; D is unclear. The CDR3 is 16 amino acids. Trimming removed 0 bases from V and 4 bases from J, with 16 bases in between. The germline gives CDR1 SGHRS, CDR2 YFSETQ. CDR3 sequence reads: CASSLVVISARTEAFF. Written as DNA, the CDR3 is TGCGCCAGCAGCTTGGTTGTAATCTCCGCCCGCACTGAAGCTTTCTTT.

The chain employs TRBV5-1 and TRBJ2-7, with 8 positions matching TRBD2. The CDR3 is 13 amino acids. Germline V gene data show CDR1 as SGHRS and CDR2 as YFSETQ. V was clipped by 5 bases and J by 4 bases; unmatched bases: 5. CDR3 nucleotide sequence: TGCGCCAGCAGACTAGCGGATTCATACGAGCAGTACTTC. Translation gives CASRLADSYEQYF. The variable domain in full, completed from reference TRBV5-1 and TRBJ2-7, reads KAGVTQTPRYLIKTRGQQVTLSCSPISGHRSVSWYQQTPGQGLQFLFEYFSETQRNKGNFPGRFSGRQFSNSRSEMNVSTLELGDSALYLCASRLADSYEQYFGPGTRLTVT.

Concerning this clonotype itself: The junction and the germline gene differ at one end; a read error may be behind it. This chain joins TRBV10-3 and TRBJ2-5; D is uncertain. The J call may be faulty, since TRBJ2-7 better matches the DNA end. The germline V gene encodes CDR1 ENHRY and CDR2 SYGVKD. The CDR3 has 13 amino acids. CDR3 DNA sequence: TGTGCCATCAGGGAGTCAAGATTCCACGAGCAGTACTTC. Its protein product is CAIRESRFHEQYF.

The chain has TRBV12-3 or TRBV12-4 and TRBJ1-6, with D unclear. The ends were cut back, 6 bases at V and 7 bases at J, with 10 bases in the middle. The CDR3 has 13 amino acids. The CDR3 region has the DNA TGTGCCAGCAGGACGTCTTGGAATTCACCCCTCCACTTT. Amino acid sequence: CASRTSWNSPLHF.

V and J are TRBV3-1 and TRBJ1-2; TRBD1 matches at 7 bases. Per the germline V gene, CDR1 is LGHDT and CDR2 is YNNKEL (reference sequence). This CDR3 comprises 16 residues. The ends lost 4 bases at V and 1 base at J; junction bases unmatched: 9. This chain's CDR3 is CASSPVGQLVNYGYTF. The CDR3 bases are TGTGCCAGCAGCCCCGTGGGACAGCTAGTTAACTATGGCTACACCTTC.

This rearrangement joins TRBV20-1 to TRBJ2-3; a weak D match, TRBD2 (5 bases). The V and J ends lost 7 bases and 6 bases respectively, with 26 bases between them. The CDR3 contains 16 residues. Germline V CDR1 and CDR2: DFQATT, SNEGSKA (reference sequence). The CDR3 DNA reads as TGCAGTGTCGAACGGCCCCAACTAGGACCCCCCGATACGCAGTATTTT. It yields the protein CSVERPQLGPPDTQYF.

This chain joins TRBV12-3 or TRBV12-4 and TRBJ2-2; 8 nucleotides match TRBD1. The CDR3 is made up of 15 amino acids. With V trimmed by 7 bases and J by 7 bases, 11 bases remained unmatched. The CDR3 loop reads CASKRQGPTNGELFF. CDR3 nucleotides: TGTGCCAGCAAAAGACAGGGGCCAACGAACGGGGAGCTGTTTTTT.

The chain carries TRBV29-1 and TRBJ2-3, with TRBD2 matching over 13 bases. J lost 4 bases, V lost 5 bases, and 9 bases had no gene match. This CDR3 has 16 residues. Germline-derived CDR1 and CDR2 are SQVTM and ANQGSEA. The CDR3 region is CSVLGTSGASADTQYF. The CDR3 nucleotides are TGCAGCGTTCTTGGGACTAGCGGGGCTAGCGCAGATACGCAGTATTTT.

The chain uses TRBV6-2 or TRBV6-3 and TRBJ2-1; D remains ambiguous. Looked up from germline, CDR1 is MNHEY and CDR2 is SVGEGT. CDR3 length: 13 amino acids. Between the trimmed V and J ends, which lost 4 bases and 11 bases, there was a span of 15 bases. CDR3 DNA: TGTGCCAGCAGTTCGGCCCCCCGCTGGCAGCAGTTCTTC. This codes for CASSSAPRWQQFF.

The chain is built from TRBV6-6 and TRBJ2-5; the match to TRBD2 covers 7 bases. V dropped 6 bases and J dropped 1; count of bases not matched to a gene: 5. CDR1 MNHNY and CDR2 SVGAGI come from the germline V gene (reference sequence). The CDR3 extends over 14 amino acids. The CDR3 bases are TGTGCCAGCAGCCGCGGGGGAATCCAAGAGACCCAGTACTTC. Its protein is CASSRGGIQETQYF.

The chain uses TRBV7-6 and TRBJ2-7; 8 bases agree with TRBD2. There are 18 residues in the CDR3. Germline V gene lookup returns CDR1 SGHVS and CDR2 FNYEAQ. V trimming: 3 bases; J trimming: 5 bases; junction bases outside the gene matches: 18. The chain's CDR3 is CASSFTSGFSPIPHEQYF. The CDR3 DNA sequence: TGTGCCAGCAGCTTTACTAGCGGATTTTCCCCGATCCCTCACGAGCAGTACTTC.

The chain is built from TRBV20-1 and TRBJ2-7; 9 bases line up with TRBD2. Judging by the DNA end, TRBJ2-5 fits better; the J call may be wrong. Germline V gene lookup returns CDR1 DFQATT and CDR2 SNEGSKA (reference sequence). The CDR3 consists of 14 residues. The CDR3 sequence is CSGASGVNQETQYF. The DNA for the CDR3 is TGCAGTGGTGCTAGCGGGGTCAACCAAGAGACCCAGTACTTC.